Included here is one T cell receptor beta chain sequence, with context. What it binds is not known. These data originate in a study of a mutant IDH1 vaccine in newly diagnosed glioma. Overall study: Every participant had undergone radiotherapy, temozolomide, or both before, and most underwent both. Week 35 was assigned to visit V12, and week 47 was assigned to visit V13.

Germline V gene data show CDR1 as MNHEY and CDR2 as SMNVEV (reference sequence). The J segment lost 6 bases and the V segment lost 3 bases, leaving 4 bases of the junction unmatched. The CDR3 has 13 residues. Study-level findings and limits: Patients mounted vaccine-induced immune responses in 85% to 95% of cases.

The data were produced by immunoSEQ multiplex PCR, yet TCRdb's version contains in-frame clones alone and is incomplete. The sample shows around 53,000 clones, 70% to 85% of them seen only once. Time point meaning: week 47, end of study. The content of each vaccine dose was 300 ug of mutant IDH1 20-mer peptide, and topical imiquimod accompanied it. Patients had eight vaccinations, in weeks 1, 3, 5, 7, 11, 15, 19 and 23. This specimen consisted of PBMCs, obtained from a glioma patient whose treatment included an IDH1 peptide vaccine. The chain recombines TRBV27 with TRBJ2-7, with TRBD2 identical over 8 bases. The clonotype comes from a young woman with glioma. Some clones in this sample may be carry-over from other donors' samples. The DNA for the CDR3 is TGTGCCAGCAGTTTGGCCGGGAGGGCCGAGCAGTACTTC. Translating it yields CASSLAGRAEQYF.